This T cell receptor (beta chain) appears in the sequencing data of a study of shared clonotypes between healthy human individuals. Study-wide findings and caveats: In having few donors, the study represented limited genetic and exposure-history diversity.

Germline V gene sequence: CDR1 LNHNV, CDR2 YYDKDF (reference sequence). The CDR3 runs 16 residues. Trimming took off 1 base at V and 6 bases at J, with 15 bases between the two ends. Assay: immunoSEQ multiplex PCR; the TCRdb copy retains only in-frame clones and omits some. The sample consists of about 980,000 clones, around 80% of them appearing once. Division of CD4+ cells produced a CD45RA+ naive subset and a CD45RA-negative memory subset. Concerning this clone: Its matching antigen is unknown.

V gene TRBV15 combines with J gene TRBJ1-4; D ambiguous. The receptor was derived from a man aged 18 to 30 in good health. Sample: memory CD4+ T cells sorted from blood. Subset defined: CD45RA-negative fraction. This CDR3 reads CATSRVGSRLDEKLFF. Here the CDR3 DNA reads TGTGCCACCAGCAGAGTGGGCAGTCGGCTGGATGAAAAACTGTTTTTT.